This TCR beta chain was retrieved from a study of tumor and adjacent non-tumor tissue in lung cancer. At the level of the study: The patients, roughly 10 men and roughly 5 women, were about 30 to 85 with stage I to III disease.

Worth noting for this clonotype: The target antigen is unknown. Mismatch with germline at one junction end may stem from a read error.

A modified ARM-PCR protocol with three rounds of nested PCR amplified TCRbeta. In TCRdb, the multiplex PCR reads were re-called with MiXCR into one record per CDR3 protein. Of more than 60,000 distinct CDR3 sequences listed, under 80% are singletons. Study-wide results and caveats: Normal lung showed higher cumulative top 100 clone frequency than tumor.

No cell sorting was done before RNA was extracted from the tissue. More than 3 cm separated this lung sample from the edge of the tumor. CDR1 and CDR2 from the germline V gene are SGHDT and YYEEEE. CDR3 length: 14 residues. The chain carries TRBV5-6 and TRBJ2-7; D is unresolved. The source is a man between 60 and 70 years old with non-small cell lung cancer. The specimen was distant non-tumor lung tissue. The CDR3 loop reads CASSPFWVVYEQYF. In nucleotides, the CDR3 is TGTGCCAGCAGCCCTTTTTGGGTGGTTTACGAGCAGTATTTC.